The 8 T cell receptor beta chains in this list originate from one sample, sequenced in a study of T cell responses to AZD1222 COVID-19 vaccine. Clones were sequenced by immunoSEQ multiplex PCR, and TCRdb holds only the in-frame ones, with some missing. The table shows roughly 120,000 clones, with more than 85% occurring only once. Sequencing was performed on peripheral blood, taken on day 0 of AZD1222 vaccination. All receptors come from an adult in good health.

This chain uses TRBV5-1 with TRBJ1-5, with D unclear. V lost 0 bases and J 3 bases, leaving 7 bases between the germline ends. This CDR3 region has 14 residues. Looked up from germline, CDR1 is SGHRS and CDR2 is YFSETQ. The DNA for the CDR3 is TGCGCCAGCAGCTTGGGCGGACTCAATCAGCCCCAGCATTTT. This translates into CASSLGGLNQPQHF.

Only one count was recorded for this clone. Other DNA sequences from this sample encode an identical CDR3 as well. The chain joins TRBV7-9 to TRBJ2-3, with D unresolved. The CDR3 is 15 residues long. The V and J ends lost 0 bases and 2 bases respectively, with 9 bases between them. Germline CDR1 is SEHNR and CDR2 is FQNEAQ (reference sequence). The CDR3 DNA reads TGTGCCAGCAGCTTAGCGGGCAGCTCCACAGATACGCAGTATTTT. Amino acids: CASSLAGSSTDTQYF.

The V and J genes are TRBV7-8 and TRBJ2-3, with unresolved D. The germline CDR1 and CDR2 sequences are SGHVS and FQNEAQ. V shed 0 bases and J shed 4 bases, with 5 bases lying between them. The CDR3 has 13 amino acids. The DNA of the CDR3 is TGTGCCAGCAGCTTAGCGGATCCAGATACGCAGTATTTT. Amino acids: CASSLADPDTQYF.

The chain carries TRBV9 and TRBJ2-3; 13 bases are a match to TRBD2. Germline CDR1 SGDLS, CDR2 YYNGEE. With V trimmed by 4 bases and J by 1 base, 9 bases remained unmatched. This CDR3 is 18 amino acids long. CDR3 sequence: CASSPSRTSGGRTDTQYF. For the CDR3, the DNA is TGTGCCAGCAGCCCATCCCGGACTAGCGGGGGACGCACAGATACGCAGTATTTT.

The genes are TRBV6-2 or TRBV6-3 and TRBJ2-7; D is unclear. V gave up 6 bases and J gave up 3 bases, with 15 bases separating them. The germline V gene has CDR1 MNHEY and CDR2 SVGEGT. The CDR3 totals 14 residues. CDR3 DNA: TGTGCCAGCAGCGAGCCTGGGCGCGGCTACGAGCAGTACTTC. This sequence encodes CASSEPGRGYEQYF.

V is TRBV28 and J is TRBJ2-1; D uncertain. The V end was cut by 2 bases, the J end by 10 bases, with 6 bases between. CDR1 is MDHEN and CDR2 is SYDVKM in the germline V gene. The CDR3 length is 11 residues. The CDR3 DNA is TGTGCCAGCAGTTTAACCAGGGAGCAGTTCTTC. It specifies CASSLTREQFF.

This chain connects TRBV2 to TRBJ1-2; no firm D call. V shed 3 bases and J shed 0 bases, with 5 bases lying between them. This CDR3 has 13 amino acids. CDR1 is SNHLY, CDR2 FYNNEI, per germline. CDR3 in amino acids: CASSDGTNYGYTF. In nucleotides, the CDR3 is TGTGCCAGCAGTGACGGGACTAACTATGGCTACACCTTC.

This chain links TRBV10-2 with TRBJ2-5, with 13 bases lining up with TRBD2. The J segment lost 4 bases and the V segment lost 7 bases, leaving 15 bases of the junction unmatched. Germline assignment: CDR1 WSHSY and CDR2 SAAADI. This CDR3 comprises 18 residues. The CDR3 region is CASTLGGTSGARRETQYF. CDR3 nucleotides: TGCGCCAGCACCTTAGGGGGGACTAGCGGGGCCCGCCGAGAGACCCAGTACTTC.